This T cell receptor beta chain derives from a study of response to subunit inactivated influenza vaccine. Points from the study as a whole: The authors put forward the suggestion that each seasonal influenza vaccination may bring in only a limited number of new T cells.

From the RT-PCR reads, TCRdb called clonotypes with MiXCR, one entry per CDR3 protein. Among almost 600,000 distinct CDR3 sequences listed, 11% to 15% were seen once. In its sample, this clonotype was seen many times. Its specificity is unknown. V lost 3 bases to trimming and J lost 0 bases; unmatched junction nucleotides: 5. The germline gives CDR1 SGHKS, CDR2 YYEKEE (reference sequence). CDR3 length: 16 residues. This specimen consisted of PBMCs from blood, obtained 12 days after vaccination. The TCR originated in a man aged 50 to 59 who received an inactivated influenza vaccine. The V and J genes are TRBV5-5 and TRBJ2-1; 8 bases line up with TRBD1. The CDR3 DNA reads TGTGCCAGCAGCTCCATTGGGACAGGCTCCTACAATGAGCAGTTCTTC. Protein product: CASSSIGTGSYNEQFF. Based on the CDR3 plus reference TRBV5-5 and TRBJ2-1, the full variable domain is DAGVTQSPTHLIKTRGQQVTLRCSPISGHKSVSWYQQVLGQGPQFIFQYYEKEERGRGNFPDRFSARQFPNYSSELNVNALLLGDSALYLCASSSIGTGSYNEQFFGPGTRLTVL.